Presented here are 14 T cell receptor beta chains from one specimen sequenced in a study of CD8 T cells in Susac syndrome. cDNA came from about 0.46 to 1 ug RNA primed by random hexamers. TCRdb fed the immunoSEQ multiplex PCR reads into MiXCR, producing one record per CDR3 protein. Among about 20,000 distinct CDR3 sequences listed, 85% to 95% were seen once. The sample consisted of CD8+ T cells from PBMCs. The receptors here all came from a human donor in good health.

This clonotype was seen a single time. The chain couples TRBV5-4 to TRBJ1-2; 8 bases line up with TRBD1. The CDR3 contains 17 residues. Unmatched junction bases numbered 11, after V lost 4 bases and J lost 0 bases. Germline assignment: CDR1 SGHNT and CDR2 YYREEE (reference sequence). CDR3 sequence (DNA): TGTGCCAGCAGCAGTGGACAGGGACCTAACGCTAACTATGGCTACACCTTC. Its protein product is CASSSGQGPNANYGYTF. The entire variable domain, with the rest obtained from reference TRBV5-4 and TRBJ1-2, is as follows: ETGVTQSPTHLIKTRGQQVTLRCSSQSGHNTVSWYQQALGQGPQFIFQYYREEENGRGNFPPRFSGLQFPNYSSELNVNALELDDSALYLCASSSGQGPNANYGYTFGSGTRLTVV.

The chain couples TRBV7-9 to TRBJ2-6; 7 bases fit TRBD1. Germline CDR1 is SEHNR and CDR2 is FQNEAQ (reference sequence). Unmatched junction bases numbered 10, after V lost 5 bases and J lost 0 bases. The CDR3 is 18 residues long. The CDR3 is CASSLLGQSYSGANVLTF. DNA of the CDR3: TGTGCCAGCAGCCTCCTGGGACAGTCTTACTCTGGGGCCAACGTCCTGACTTTC.

The CDR3 DNA follows: TGCGCCAGCAGAGGAATCAAGGGATCTTGGGACAATCAGCCCCAGCATTTT. This codes for CASRGIKGSWDNQPQHF. V gene TRBV10-1 combines with J gene TRBJ1-5; D unclear. CDR1 WNHNN and CDR2 SYGVQD come from the germline V gene (reference sequence). The CDR3 covers 17 residues. V was clipped by 6 bases and J by 3 bases, with 21 bases between them.

The chain recombines TRBV27 with TRBJ2-3; D possibly corresponds to TRBD1 (7 bases). The CDR3 covers 18 residues. Germline CDR1 is MNHEY and CDR2 is SMNVEV (reference sequence). V lost 5 bases and J 0 bases, leaving 21 bases between the germline ends. The CDR3 loop is CASSLFPLQGGSTDTQYF. CDR3 nucleotides: TGTGCCAGCAGTCTCTTCCCCCTGCAGGGGGGAAGCACAGATACGCAGTATTTT.

The chain has TRBV5-5 and TRBJ2-1, with TRBD2 matching 7 bases. Germline V CDR1 and CDR2: SGHKS, YYEKEE (reference sequence). V gave up 4 bases and J gave up 2 bases; unmatched junction bases: 9. The CDR3 runs to 16 residues. As DNA, the CDR3 is TGTGCCAGCAGCCCCGGGAGGAATGGGGCCTACAATGAGCAGTTCTTC. Amino acids: CASSPGRNGAYNEQFF.

The rearrangement uses TRBV9 and TRBJ2-1; possibly TRBD1 or TRBD2 for D (5 bases each). The germline CDR1 and CDR2 sequences are SGDLS and YYNGEE. The CDR3 consists of 15 residues. V lost 3 bases to trimming and J lost 3 bases, with 13 bases between them. The CDR3 region has the DNA TGTGCCAGCAGCGCACCCGGGACCCTCTACAATGAGCAGTTCTTC. This gives the protein CASSAPGTLYNEQFF.

The CDR3 loop is CASSNSRLLAGGPGTQYF. The CDR3 nucleotides are TGCGCCAGCAGCAACAGCCGACTACTAGCGGGGGGCCCCGGGACCCAGTACTTC. The chain carries TRBV4-3 and TRBJ2-5; 12 bases align to TRBD2. The V gene end was trimmed by 5 bases and the J gene end by 7 bases; junction bases not matched to a gene: 17. Germline-derived CDR1 and CDR2 are LGHNA and YSLEER. This CDR3 comprises 18 residues.

The J gene is TRBJ2-4, the V gene TRBV11-3; 9 positions match TRBD1. V trimming: 3 bases; J trimming: 3 bases; junction bases outside the gene matches: 9. This CDR3 has 17 residues. Germline assignment: CDR1 SGHNT and CDR2 YENEEA. CDR3: CASSFGGQGEDKNIQYF. The CDR3 DNA sequence: TGTGCCAGCAGCTTTGGGGGACAGGGAGAAGACAAAAACATTCAGTACTTC. Full variable domain (outside the CDR3, taken from reference TRBV11-3 and TRBJ2-4): EAGVVQSPRYKIIEKKQPVAFWCNPISGHNTLYWYLQNLGQGPELLIRYENEEAVDDSQLPKDRFSAERLKGVDSTLKIQPAELGDSAVYLCASSFGGQGEDKNIQYFGAGTRLSVL.

This chain uses TRBV5-1 with TRBJ2-1, with 10 bases identical to TRBD1. Germline CDR1 reads SGHRS; CDR2 reads YFSETQ. V lost 4 bases to trimming and J lost 0 bases; unmatched junction nucleotides: 7. This CDR3 comprises 17 residues. CDR3 region: CASSLGQGDGSYNEQFF. The DNA of the CDR3 is TGCGCCAGCAGCCTTGGACAGGGGGATGGCTCCTACAATGAGCAGTTCTTC.

V and J are TRBV29-1 and TRBJ1-1; D ambiguous. Germline V gene data show CDR1 as SQVTM and CDR2 as ANQGSEA. V lost 4 bases, J lost 1 base, and 10 bases lay in between. The CDR3 has 13 residues. The CDR3 nucleotides are TGCAGCGTTGTAGGCCAATGGAACACTGAAGCTTTCTTT. This translates into CSVVGQWNTEAFF. Combining the CDR3 with reference TRBV29-1 and TRBJ1-1 gives the whole variable domain SAVISQKPSRDICQRGTSLTIQCQVDSQVTMMFWYRQQPGQSLTLIATANQGSEATYESGFVIDKFPISRPNLTFSTLTVSNMSPEDSSIYLCSVVGQWNTEAFFGQGTRLTVV.

This rearrangement joins TRBV7-6 to TRBJ2-3; the D is unclear. Trimming stripped 1 base from V and 3 bases from J, with 5 bases between. Germline V gene data show CDR1 as SGHVS and CDR2 as FNYEAQ. This CDR3 is 13 amino acids long. The chain's CDR3 is CASSLGRTDTQYF. As DNA, the CDR3 is TGTGCCAGCAGCTTAGGAAGGACAGATACGCAGTATTTT.

V is TRBV10-2 and J is TRBJ2-3; 8 bases match TRBD2. The V gene's germline CDR1 is WSHSY and CDR2 SAAADI. The CDR3 length is 16 residues. The V gene end was trimmed by 8 bases and the J gene end by 0 bases; junction bases not matched to a gene: 10. Here the CDR3 DNA reads TGCGCCAGCTGCGGCGGGGGGTTTACTAGCACAGATACGCAGTATTTT. This encodes CASCGGGFTSTDTQYF.

CDR3 residues: CATGTGWYEQYF. Here the CDR3 DNA reads TGTGCCACCGGGACAGGGTGGTACGAGCAGTACTTC. The V call is TRBV6-6, the J call TRBJ2-7; 9 bases line up with TRBD1. The CDR3 has 12 amino acids. V lost 10 bases, J lost 4 bases, and 5 bases stayed unmatched. Germline V CDR1 and CDR2: MNHNY, SVGAGI (reference sequence).

The V call is TRBV4-3, the J call TRBJ2-7; weak D call: TRBD1 (6 bases). The V gene's germline CDR1 is LGHNA and CDR2 YSLEER. This CDR3 contains 15 residues. V shed 1 base and J shed 0 bases, with 10 bases lying between them. The CDR3 bases are TGCGCCAGCAGCCAAGTAACAGGGTTCTCCTACGAGCAGTACTTC. Encoded protein: CASSQVTGFSYEQYF.